Presented here are 24 T cell receptor beta chains from one specimen sequenced in a study of T-cell memory formation after mild COVID-19. TCRdb processed the 5' RACE reads anew with MiXCR; each CDR3 protein has one entry. This sample carries approximately 200,000 distinct CDR3 sequences, 16% of them seen once, and the ten largest clones take approximately 2.1%. Sequenced input: PBMCs or a T cell subset sorted from them (not recorded which). These receptors originate from an adult woman who had mild COVID-19 (a few samples of this study predate the infection). Cell type and time point are not known.

V and J are TRBV7-9 and TRBJ2-7; D is unresolved. This CDR3 region has 13 residues. The ends were cut back, 5 bases at V and 7 bases at J, with 15 bases in the middle. From germline, CDR1 is SEHNR and CDR2 FQNEAQ (reference sequence). The CDR3 reads CASSPPTAREQYF. The CDR3 DNA is TGTGCCAGCAGCCCACCGACCGCAAGGGAGCAGTACTTC.

This clonotype has just a few counts. CDR3 sequence reads: CASSFAGGSKILTF. As DNA, the CDR3 is TGCGCCAGCAGCTTCGCCGGAGGATCCAAAATCCTGACTTTC. The V call is TRBV5-1, the J call TRBJ2-6; weak D call: TRBD2 (5 bases). Germline CDR1 and CDR2: SGHRS and YFSETQ. There are 14 residues in the CDR3. V lost 2 bases to trimming and J lost 14 bases, with 17 bases between them.

This clonotype was detected a few times. The chain combines TRBV5-1 with TRBJ1-1; maybe TRBD1 (5 bases). Trimming removed 4 bases at V and 3 bases at J, with 19 bases between. Germline CDR1 is SGHRS and CDR2 is YFSETQ. The CDR3 sequence is 16 residues long. The CDR3 region has the DNA TGCGCCAGCAGCCAGGGTTCGGTCATAGCGGACACTGAAGCTTTCTTT. It codes for CASSQGSVIADTEAFF. Full variable domain (missing parts from reference TRBV5-1 and TRBJ1-1): KAGVTQTPRYLIKTRGQQVTLSCSPISGHRSVSWYQQTPGQGLQFLFEYFSETQRNKGNFPGRFSGRQFSNSRSEMNVSTLELGDSALYLCASSQGSVIADTEAFFGQGTRLTVV.

There are a few counts of this clonotype. The J gene is TRBJ2-4, the V gene TRBV20-1; TRBD2 matches at 8 bases. J was trimmed by 1 base and V by 6 bases; bases with no gene match: 8. This CDR3 is 15 amino acids long. Germline CDR1 and CDR2: DFQATT and SNEGSKA (reference sequence). CDR3 sequence reads: CSATSGGGAKNIQYF. The CDR3 bases are TGCAGTGCGACCTCGGGCGGGGGGGCCAAAAACATTCAGTACTTC.

This clonotype appeared a few times. The chain combines TRBV5-1 with TRBJ2-5; tentatively, D is TRBD1 (6 bases). V lost 4 bases to trimming and J lost 3 bases, with 19 bases between them. CDR1 and CDR2 (germline): SGHRS, YFSETQ. CDR3 length equals 16 residues. This chain's CDR3 is CASSLWGQNYEETQYF. The CDR3, as DNA: TGCGCCAGCAGCCTCTGGGGACAAAATTACGAAGAGACCCAGTACTTC. The whole variable domain, filled in from reference TRBV5-1 and TRBJ2-5, reads KAGVTQTPRYLIKTRGQQVTLSCSPISGHRSVSWYQQTPGQGLQFLFEYFSETQRNKGNFPGRFSGRQFSNSRSEMNVSTLELGDSALYLCASSLWGQNYEETQYFGPGTRLLVL.

This CDR3 reads CASSLPGPVNTEAFF. As DNA, the CDR3 is TGTGCCAGCAGCTTACCGGGACCGGTGAACACTGAAGCTTTCTTT. The V call is TRBV7-8, the J call TRBJ1-1; tentative D call: TRBD1 (5 bases). Germline V gene lookup returns CDR1 SGHVS and CDR2 FQNEAQ. V was shortened by 2 bases and J by 0 bases, with 10 bases between the two germline ends. There are 15 residues in the CDR3. The whole variable domain, filled in from reference TRBV7-8 and TRBJ1-1, reads GAGVSQSPRYKVAKRGQDVALRCDPISGHVSLFWYQQALGQGPEFLTYFQNEAQLDKSGLPSDRFFAERPEGSVSTLKIQRTQQEDSAVYLCASSLPGPVNTEAFFGQGTRLTVV.

This chain connects TRBV18 to TRBJ1-1; D possibly corresponds to TRBD1 (6 bases). This CDR3 is 14 amino acids long. The V end was cut by 4 bases, the J end by 0 bases, with 9 bases between. Germline V CDR1 and CDR2: KGHSH, LQKENI. CDR3 loop: CASSHGQLNTEAFF. The DNA of the CDR3 is TGTGCCAGCTCACACGGACAGCTGAACACTGAAGCTTTCTTT. The full variable domain, with the rest looked up from reference TRBV18 and TRBJ1-1, is NAGVMQNPRHLVRRRGQEARLRCSPMKGHSHVYWYRQLPEEGLKFMVYLQKENIIDESGMPKERFSAEFPKEGPSILRIQQVVRGDSAAYFCASSHGQLNTEAFFGQGTRLTVV.

The DNA for the CDR3 is TGTGCCAGCAGGAGACAGGGGGCGTCCGCCGGGGAGCTGTTTTTT. Protein: CASRRQGASAGELFF. The chain uses TRBV6-5 and TRBJ2-2; 10 bases are a match to TRBD1. The CDR3 is made up of 15 amino acids. Trimming took 6 bases from V and 6 from J; bases not matched to a gene: 7. In germline, CDR1 is MNHEY, CDR2 SVGAGI.

This clonotype has more than one count but fewer than ten. The genes are TRBV29-1 and TRBJ1-2; D is undetermined. V lost 4 bases and J 4 bases, leaving 10 bases between the germline ends. This CDR3 has 12 amino acids. Germline V CDR1 and CDR2: SQVTM, ANQGSEA. The CDR3 loop reads CSVAPGFYGYTF. The CDR3, as DNA: TGCAGCGTTGCTCCAGGCTTCTATGGCTACACCTTC.

J is TRBJ2-3 and V is TRBV7-2, with D unclear. Germline CDR1 and CDR2: SGHTA and FQGNSA. With 5 bases removed from V and 10 bases from J, the gap between germline ends came to 16 bases. This CDR3 has 13 residues. The CDR3 is CASSNLHPVPQYF. The CDR3 bases are TGTGCCAGCAGCAACCTCCACCCCGTCCCGCAGTATTTT.

The CDR3: CASSPPGPLQETQYF. CDR3 nucleotide sequence: TGTGCCAGCAGTCCACCGGGACCCCTACAAGAGACCCAGTACTTC. V is TRBV12-3 or TRBV12-4 and J is TRBJ2-5; D might be TRBD1 or TRBD2, each matching 5 bases. The CDR3 contains 15 residues. The V gene lost 5 bases and the J gene lost 2 bases, with 15 bases spanning the gap.

V usage is TRBV7-3 and J usage is TRBJ2-1; possible D gene TRBD1, 6 bases. The CDR3 length is 15 residues. In germline, CDR1 is SGHTA, CDR2 FQGTGA. V lost 3 bases and J 0 bases, leaving 9 bases between the germline ends. Here the CDR3 reads CASSFTGTSYNEQFF. The CDR3 DNA reads TGTGCCAGCAGCTTTACAGGGACCTCCTACAATGAGCAGTTCTTC.

There are a few counts of this clonotype. The J gene is TRBJ2-5, the V gene TRBV5-5; either TRBD1 or TRBD2 may fit D (5 bases each). The germline V and J ends were trimmed by 1 base and 4 bases, with 8 bases remaining between them. Germline lookup yields CDR1 SGHKS and CDR2 YYEKEE (reference sequence). CDR3 length: 13 residues. The CDR3 DNA follows: TGTGCCAGCAGCTTGCCCGGGGCAGAGACCCAGTACTTC. Its protein is CASSLPGAETQYF.

The rearrangement links TRBV29-1 to TRBJ2-3, with a possible D match to TRBD1 (6 bases). Deletions cut 1 base from V and 4 bases from J, with 18 bases between. From germline, CDR1 is SQVTM and CDR2 ANQGSEA. The length of the CDR3 is 16 residues. As DNA, the CDR3 is TGCAGCGTTGAAGGAGGGCCAGGGGTTTACCCAGATACGCAGTATTTT. Protein sequence: CSVEGGPGVYPDTQYF.

The J gene is TRBJ2-7, the V gene TRBV27; D unresolved. CDR3 length: 13 residues. Germline V gene sequence: CDR1 MNHEY, CDR2 SMNVEV (reference sequence). V gave up 0 bases and J gave up 3 bases, with 6 bases separating them. The CDR3 loop reads CASSLSPGYEQYF. In DNA form, the CDR3 reads TGTGCCAGCAGTTTATCGCCAGGCTACGAGCAGTACTTC.

There are a few counts of this clonotype. Here the CDR3 DNA reads TGTGCCAGCAGTCCCGGACTAGCGATATTTACCTCCTACAATGAGCAGTTCTTC. Translation gives CASSPGLAIFTSYNEQFF. V usage is TRBV12-3 or TRBV12-4 and J usage is TRBJ2-1; TRBD2 agrees at 9 bases. This CDR3 is built from 18 residues. Germline trimming cut 5 bases from V and 0 bases from J; bases unmatched to any gene: 11.

V usage is TRBV5-6 and J usage is TRBJ1-2; 8 nucleotides line up with TRBD1. The CDR3 length is 15 residues. Germline CDR1 reads SGHDT; CDR2 reads YYEEEE. Trimming removed 0 bases from V and 4 bases from J; junction bases left unmatched: 5. The CDR3 region is CASSLGPGQVYGYTF. CDR3 nucleotide sequence: TGTGCCAGCAGCTTGGGGCCGGGACAGGTCTATGGCTACACCTTC. Complete variable domain (other parts from reference TRBV5-6 and TRBJ1-2): DAGVTQSPTHLIKTRGQQVTLRCSPKSGHDTVSWYQQALGQGPQFIFQYYEEEERQRGNFPDRFSGHQFPNYSSELNVNALLLGDSALYLCASSLGPGQVYGYTFGSGTRLTVV.

V usage is TRBV3-1 and J usage is TRBJ2-1; 8 bases are a match to TRBD2. This CDR3 has 16 amino acids. Germline V gene sequence: CDR1 LGHDT, CDR2 YNNKEL (reference sequence). J gave up 8 bases and V 4 bases, and 13 bases lay outside the gene matches. CDR3 coding DNA: TGTGCCAGCAGCCCCCTAACTAGCGGCCTTTGGGATGAGCAGTTCTTC. Translation: CASSPLTSGLWDEQFF.

The chain recombines TRBV24-1 with TRBJ2-5; D call uncertain. The CDR3 is made up of 15 amino acids. Germline lookup yields CDR1 KGHDR and CDR2 SFDVKD. V shed 11 bases and J shed 2 bases, with 20 bases lying between them. DNA of the CDR3: TGTGCCATCCCCACCAGTAGAACGGAGCAAGAGACCCAGTACTTC. Translation: CAIPTSRTEQETQYF.

The V and J genes are TRBV5-1 and TRBJ1-1; weak D call: TRBD1 (6 bases). V lost 3 bases, J lost 3 bases, and 15 bases lay in between. CDR1 is SGHRS, CDR2 YFSETQ, per germline. The CDR3 sequence is 15 residues long. This CDR3 is CASSWTSGADTEAFF. The CDR3 DNA reads TGCGCCAGCAGCTGGACTTCAGGGGCGGACACTGAAGCTTTCTTT.

This clonotype was observed a few times. The genes are TRBV18 and TRBJ1-1; D remains ambiguous. The germline CDR1 and CDR2 sequences are KGHSH and LQKENI. V lost 3 bases and J 1 base, leaving 6 bases between the germline ends. This CDR3 region has 13 residues. For the CDR3, the DNA is TGTGCCAGCTCACCTGACGGGAACACTGAAGCTTTCTTT. It yields the protein CASSPDGNTEAFF.

CDR3 residues: CASSYSKTSGGPNTDTQYF. CDR3 DNA sequence: TGTGCCAGCAGTTACTCGAAAACTAGCGGGGGCCCAAACACAGATACGCAGTATTTT. The rearrangement links TRBV6-5 to TRBJ2-3; 11 bases line up with TRBD2. The germline CDR1 and CDR2 sequences are MNHEY and SVGAGI. Germline trimming cut 0 bases from V and 2 bases from J; bases unmatched to any gene: 10. This CDR3 has 19 residues.

The chain uses TRBV6-2 or TRBV6-3 and TRBJ1-5; D not resolved. CDR1 MNHEY and CDR2 SVGEGT come from the germline V gene. The CDR3 sequence is 12 residues long. The V end lost 1 base, the J end lost 6 bases, and 4 bases lay between the germline ends. The CDR3 here is CASSYFGQPQHF. CDR3 coding DNA: TGTGCCAGCAGTTACTTCGGTCAGCCCCAGCATTTT.

This chain connects TRBV28 to TRBJ2-3; 8 bases line up with TRBD2. Per germline, CDR1 MDHEN and CDR2 SYDVKM. J was trimmed by 3 bases and V by 8 bases; bases with no gene match: 10. The CDR3 has 15 residues. The CDR3, as DNA: TGTGCCAGCCGCTTGCCGGGAGGGGGTACAGATACGCAGTATTTT. As protein: CASRLPGGGTDTQYF. Filled out from reference TRBV28 and TRBJ2-3, the complete variable domain reads DVKVTQSSRYLVKRTGEKVFLECVQDMDHENMFWYRQDPGLGLRLIYFSYDVKMKEKGDIPEGYSVSREKKERFSLILESASTNQTSMYLCASRLPGGGTDTQYFGPGTRLTVL.